Below, 29 T cell receptor beta chains from the same sample are listed, as sequenced in a study of cytomegalovirus exposure and HLA in healthy donors. PCR involved 60 Vbeta and 13 Jbeta primers. Using immunoSEQ multiplex PCR, the repertoire was profiled, and TCRdb retains in-frame clones only, with some absent. There are 63,000 or so clones in the sample; around 74% occur only once, and over 20% lies in the top ten. Source material: PBMCs. The receptor set was obtained from a woman under 40 in good health and CMV-seropositive.

This clone appeared a few times. V is TRBV7-7 and J is TRBJ2-2, with D possibly being TRBD2 (6 bases). Germline lookup yields CDR1 SSHAT and CDR2 FNYEAQ (reference sequence). The germline V and J ends were trimmed by 1 base and 4 bases, with 10 bases remaining between them. The CDR3 runs 15 residues. CDR3 nucleotide sequence: TGTGCCAGCAGCTTAGTGTACGGGGGCACCGGGGAGCTGTTTTTT. It codes for CASSLVYGGTGELFF.

The chain has TRBV10-3 and TRBJ1-3; 8 nucleotides match TRBD1. The CDR3 has 16 amino acids. CDR1 ENHRY and CDR2 SYGVKD come from the germline V gene. V gave up 4 bases and J gave up 0 bases; unmatched junction bases: 5. Here the CDR3 DNA reads TGTGCCATCAGTGCGGGACAGGCTTTCTCTGGAAACACCATATATTTT. This gives the protein CAISAGQAFSGNTIYF.

This clone was seen a few times. The chain joins TRBV7-9 to TRBJ1-4; 7 nucleotides line up with TRBD1. V lost 9 bases and J lost 5; bases outside the gene matches: 9. The CDR3 covers 14 residues. Germline CDR1 reads SEHNR; CDR2 reads FQNEAQ (reference sequence). This CDR3 reads CASLEGASNEKLFF. The CDR3 region has the DNA TGTGCCAGTCTTGAGGGGGCCTCAAATGAAAAACTGTTTTTT.

The chain combines TRBV7-9 with TRBJ1-1; TRBD1 matches 7 bases. V lost 5 bases and J lost 1; bases outside the gene matches: 4. Germline V lookup: CDR1 SEHNR, CDR2 FQNEAQ (reference sequence). This CDR3 comprises 14 residues. The DNA of the CDR3 is TGTGCCAGCAGCCGTTGGACAGGGAACACTGAAGCTTTCTTT. Translated, it gives CASSRWTGNTEAFF.

V gene TRBV7-2 combines with J gene TRBJ1-5, with 9 bases identical to TRBD1. After removal of 10 bases from V and 5 bases from J, the junction contained 9 bases not matched to a gene. Looked up from germline, CDR1 is SGHTA and CDR2 is FQGNSA. This CDR3 region has 14 residues. For the CDR3, the DNA is TGTGCCACATTGTGGACAGGGGAGGATCAGCCCCAGCATTTT. Translation: CATLWTGEDQPQHF.

This chain links TRBV29-1 with TRBJ2-6; D ambiguous. CDR1 is SQVTM and CDR2 is ANQGSEA in the germline V gene. Trimming took off 3 bases at V and 1 base at J, with 4 bases between the two ends. The CDR3 is made up of 13 amino acids. The chain's CDR3 is CSVDSSGANVLTF. DNA of the CDR3: TGCAGCGTTGACAGTTCTGGGGCCAACGTCCTGACTTTC. The full variable domain, with the rest looked up from reference TRBV29-1 and TRBJ2-6, is SAVISQKPSRDICQRGTSLTIQCQVDSQVTMMFWYRQQPGQSLTLIATANQGSEATYESGFVIDKFPISRPNLTFSTLTVSNMSPEDSSIYLCSVDSSGANVLTFGAGSRLTVL.

On this clone itself: Sequence at one end of the junction differs from germline and may be a read error. This chain connects TRBV7-2 to TRBJ2-7; possibly TRBD2 for D (6 bases). CDR3 length: 11 residues. Germline CDR1 reads SGHTA; CDR2 reads FQGNSA. The CDR3, as DNA: TGTGCCAGCAGCTTGGGAGGCGGGCAGACCTTC. Protein: CASSLGGGQTF.

This clone was seen a handful of times. The chain joins TRBV28 to TRBJ1-1; D is unclear. The CDR3 sequence is 11 residues long. The ends were cut back, 3 bases at V and 8 bases at J, with 7 bases in the middle. CDR1 and CDR2 (germline): MDHEN, SYDVKM. CDR3 sequence (DNA): TGTGCCAGCAGTTTGTTCGGGGAAGCTTTCTTT. As protein: CASSLFGEAFF.

This clone was found a few times. J is TRBJ1-1 and V is TRBV28; 8 bases map to TRBD1. CDR3 length: 15 amino acids. Germline lookup yields CDR1 MDHEN and CDR2 SYDVKM. Trimming at V came to 5 bases and at J to 2 bases, leaving 7 bases not matched to a gene. In DNA, the CDR3 is TGTGCCAGCAGTACAAAGACAGGGGTAAACACTGAAGCTTTCTTT. This codes for CASSTKTGVNTEAFF.

The rearrangement links TRBV5-1 to TRBJ2-7; the D gene is possibly TRBD2 (5 bases). Germline CDR1 and CDR2: SGHRS and YFSETQ. Deletions cut 5 bases from V and 6 bases from J, with 15 bases between. The CDR3 spans 13 residues. The CDR3 protein is CASRSTREGEQYF. CDR3 DNA: TGCGCCAGCAGGTCAACTAGAGAAGGCGAGCAGTACTTC. Full variable domain (remainder filled in from reference TRBV5-1 and TRBJ2-7): KAGVTQTPRYLIKTRGQQVTLSCSPISGHRSVSWYQQTPGQGLQFLFEYFSETQRNKGNFPGRFSGRQFSNSRSEMNVSTLELGDSALYLCASRSTREGEQYFGPGTRLTVT.

This chain joins TRBV28 and TRBJ2-2; TRBD1 matches at 8 bases. V trimming: 8 bases; J trimming: 2 bases; junction bases outside the gene matches: 4. Germline loops: CDR1 MDHEN, CDR2 SYDVKM. This CDR3 is 14 amino acids long. CDR3 loop: CASQTGGNTGELFF. CDR3 DNA: TGTGCCAGCCAAACAGGGGGTAACACCGGGGAGCTGTTTTTT.

V and J are TRBV4-2 and TRBJ2-7, with TRBD2 matching over 8 bases. J lost 0 bases, V lost 3 bases, and 4 bases had no gene match. Germline lookup yields CDR1 LGHNA and CDR2 YNFKEQ. The CDR3 is 15 residues long. CDR3 residues: CASSQRAGDSYEQYF. Written as DNA, the CDR3 is TGTGCCAGCAGCCAGAGAGCGGGGGACTCCTACGAGCAGTACTTC.

The chain is built from TRBV18 and TRBJ1-1; 8 bases are a match to TRBD1. The CDR3 is 16 residues long. V dropped 2 bases and J dropped 6; count of bases not matched to a gene: 11. Germline CDR1 reads KGHSH; CDR2 reads LQKENI. The CDR3 here is CASSPGQGPSGSEAFF. Here the CDR3 DNA reads TGTGCCAGCTCACCAGGACAGGGACCGTCGGGGTCTGAAGCTTTCTTT.

Turning to this clone: At one of its ends the junction is not consistent with the germline gene, which may arise from a read error. V and J are TRBV28 and TRBJ1-2; the match to TRBD1 covers 8 bases. Germline CDR1 MDHEN, CDR2 SYDVKM. The CDR3 consists of 15 residues. CDR3 loop: CTSRGQGKANYGYTF. DNA for the CDR3: TGTACCAGCAGAGGACAGGGAAAGGCTAACTATGGCTACACCTTC.

This clone was observed a handful of times. This chain joins TRBV4-3 and TRBJ2-2; 9 bases are a match to TRBD2. The germline V gene encodes CDR1 LGHNA and CDR2 YSLEER. This CDR3 contains 17 residues. Unmatched junction bases numbered 9, after V lost 1 base and J lost 6 bases. The DNA for the CDR3 is TGCGCCAGCAGCCAAGCCTTTAGCGGGAGCTCTGCCGGGGAGCTGTTTTTT. It codes for CASSQAFSGSSAGELFF.

Only one count was recorded for this clone. The chain has TRBV5-1 and TRBJ1-1; TRBD1 might be the D (6 bases). This CDR3 region has 14 residues. Germline assignment: CDR1 SGHRS and CDR2 YFSETQ. Trimming shortened V by 4 bases and J by 3 bases, and 13 bases separated the two germline ends. The CDR3 reads CASSHTRGDTEAFF. The CDR3 nucleotides read TGCGCCAGCAGCCACACCAGGGGTGACACTGAAGCTTTCTTT. Full variable domain (missing parts from reference TRBV5-1 and TRBJ1-1): KAGVTQTPRYLIKTRGQQVTLSCSPISGHRSVSWYQQTPGQGLQFLFEYFSETQRNKGNFPGRFSGRQFSNSRSEMNVSTLELGDSALYLCASSHTRGDTEAFFGQGTRLTVV.

The chain has TRBV7-9 and TRBJ2-1; 14 positions match TRBD2. This CDR3 has 13 residues. CDR1 is SEHNR and CDR2 is FQNEAQ in the germline V gene (reference sequence). Trimming cost V 5 bases and J 12 bases; bases outside gene matches: 3. The CDR3 DNA sequence: TGTGCCAGCAGCGATGGACTAGCGGGAGGGCAGTTCTTC. Residues: CASSDGLAGGQFF.

The chain links TRBV29-1 to TRBJ1-1, with D possibly TRBD1 on 5 matching bases. Per germline, CDR1 SQVTM and CDR2 ANQGSEA. The length of the CDR3 is 13 residues. V lost 4 bases and J lost 2, with 11 bases in between. DNA of the CDR3: TGCAGCGTTGGTTCAGGGCCTAACACTGAAGCTTTCTTT. Protein sequence: CSVGSGPNTEAFF.

V and J are TRBV2 and TRBJ2-7; D might be TRBD2 (6 bases). The CDR3 runs to 15 residues. With 6 bases removed from V and 7 bases from J, the gap between germline ends came to 22 bases. The germline CDR1 and CDR2 sequences are SNHLY and FYNNEI. DNA of the CDR3: TGTGCCAGCAGGGGCACCGGGACTTCGTATGGGGAGCAGTACTTC. This codes for CASRGTGTSYGEQYF.

The chain is built from TRBV30 and TRBJ2-4, with 12 bases identical to TRBD2. The J segment lost 6 bases and the V segment lost 2 bases, leaving 17 bases of the junction unmatched. Germline-derived CDR1 and CDR2 are GTSNPN and SVGIG (reference sequence). The CDR3 length is 19 residues. The CDR3 loop is CAWSPISGLAGGPTNIQYF. DNA of the CDR3: TGTGCCTGGAGTCCAATATCGGGGCTAGCGGGAGGGCCCACAAACATTCAGTACTTC.

The CDR3 is CASSQDNGASGGAEQFF. CDR3 in DNA: TGCGCCAGCAGCCAAGATAACGGGGCTAGCGGGGGGGCTGAGCAGTTCTTC. The V gene is TRBV4-1, the J gene TRBJ2-1; 12 bases match TRBD2. Unmatched junction bases numbered 9, after V lost 0 bases and J lost 9 bases. Germline V lookup: CDR1 MGHRA, CDR2 YSYEKL. The CDR3 consists of 17 residues.

J is TRBJ1-4 and V is TRBV7-9; TRBD1 might be the D (5 bases). V was clipped by 5 bases and J by 8 bases, with 15 bases between them. This CDR3 is built from 14 residues. Looked up from germline, CDR1 is SEHNR and CDR2 is FQNEAQ (reference sequence). In nucleotides, the CDR3 is TGTGCCAGCAGCCCCGGGACTTGGGGAGAAAAACTGTTTTTT. Its translation: CASSPGTWGEKLFF.

The V and J genes are TRBV7-9 and TRBJ2-7, with D maybe TRBD2 (6 bases). The CDR3 contains 15 residues. V was clipped by 1 base and J by 5 bases, with 15 bases between them. Per the germline V gene, CDR1 is SEHNR and CDR2 is FQNEAQ (reference sequence). The CDR3 DNA reads as TGTGCCAGCAGCTTAGATTCAGGGAGGTCTAACGAGCAGTACTTC. Its translation: CASSLDSGRSNEQYF.

This clone was recorded a few times. The chain carries TRBV29-1 and TRBJ2-2, with TRBD2 as a possible D gene (5 bases). This CDR3 is built from 13 residues. The germline CDR1 and CDR2 sequences are SQVTM and ANQGSEA. CDR3 protein: CGLGGKNTGELFF. CDR3 bases: TGCGGACTGGGCGGAAAGAACACCGGGGAGCTGTTTTTT.

This clone appeared once. The genes are TRBV19 and TRBJ1-1; D might be TRBD1 (6 bases). V was shortened by 8 bases and J by 5 bases, with 9 bases between the two germline ends. The CDR3 runs to 11 residues. Germline CDR1 LNHDA, CDR2 SQIVND (reference sequence). The CDR3, as DNA: TGTGCCAGTGCAGGGGTAACTGAAGCTTTCTTT. Its protein product is CASAGVTEAFF.

The CDR3 region has the DNA TGCGCCAGCAGCTTGGATTGGGGGCCAGATACGCAGTATTTT. Its protein product is CASSLDWGPDTQYF. V gene TRBV5-1 combines with J gene TRBJ2-3; D might be TRBD1 (6 bases). The CDR3 sequence is 14 residues long. CDR1 SGHRS and CDR2 YFSETQ come from the germline V gene. Trimming removed 0 bases at V and 4 bases at J, with 9 bases between.

The chain has TRBV19 and TRBJ2-7, with TRBD2 identical over 14 bases. The CDR3 totals 14 residues. V gave up 8 bases and J gave up 4 bases; unmatched junction bases: 4. The V gene's germline CDR1 is LNHDA and CDR2 SQIVND (reference sequence). CDR3 nucleotide sequence: TGTGCCAGTCGACTAGCGGGAGGGAATTACGAGCAGTACTTC. Its translation is CASRLAGGNYEQYF.

The chain uses TRBV6-5 and TRBJ2-7; D is unclear. Germline CDR1 reads MNHEY; CDR2 reads SVGAGI. The CDR3 length is 14 residues. Trimming removed 2 bases from V and 4 bases from J, with 12 bases in between. The CDR3 region is CASSYQSRVYEQYF. In DNA form, the CDR3 reads TGTGCCAGCAGTTACCAATCTCGCGTATACGAGCAGTACTTC.

The V and J genes are TRBV28 and TRBJ1-5, with 7 bases aligning to TRBD1. The CDR3 contains 14 residues. Germline CDR1 reads MDHEN; CDR2 reads SYDVKM. V shed 6 bases, J shed 5 bases, and the junction held 7 bases outside the gene matches. In DNA form, the CDR3 reads TGTGCCAGCAGGCGACAGGGAGGTTATCAGCCCCAGCATTTT. Protein: CASRRQGGYQPQHF. The full variable domain, its missing parts supplied by reference TRBV28 and TRBJ1-5, is DVKVTQSSRYLVKRTGEKVFLECVQDMDHENMFWYRQDPGLGLRLIYFSYDVKMKEKGDIPEGYSVSREKKERFSLILESASTNQTSMYLCASRRQGGYQPQHFGDGTRLSIL.